This passage covers 18 T cell receptor beta chains from one sample sequenced in a study of T cell responses to AZD1222 COVID-19 vaccine. Libraries were prepared by immunoSEQ multiplex PCR; TCRdb keeps only in-frame clonotypes and omits some of them. The data show 80,000 to 90,000 clones, 85% to 90% seen once. Source: peripheral blood, taken on day 0 of MenACWY control vaccination. The origin of the receptors is an adult in good health.

The V gene is TRBV4-3, the J gene TRBJ2-1; D is possibly TRBD1 or TRBD2 (5 bases each). The CDR3 length is 16 residues. The ends were cut back, 3 bases at V and 1 base at J, with 13 bases in the middle. Germline V gene data show CDR1 as LGHNA and CDR2 as YSLEER. CDR3 sequence (DNA): TGCGCCAGCAGCCACTGGACTGGGGGATCCTACAATGAGCAGTTCTTC. The encoded protein is CASSHWTGGSYNEQFF.

The chain employs TRBV5-1 and TRBJ1-4; D remains unclear. V was shortened by 0 bases and J by 1 base, with 7 bases between the two germline ends. The germline gives CDR1 SGHRS, CDR2 YFSETQ. The CDR3 is 15 residues long. The CDR3 coding sequence is TGCGCCAGCAGCTTGGACAGATTAACTAATGAAAAACTGTTTTTT. This encodes CASSLDRLTNEKLFF.

The chain employs TRBV30 and TRBJ2-3; D is uncertain. This CDR3 has 13 amino acids. V lost 3 bases, J lost 0 bases, and 7 bases lay in between. CDR1 and CDR2 (germline): GTSNPN, SVGIG (reference sequence). Written as DNA, the CDR3 is TGTGCCTGGAGCCCAACTAGCACAGATACGCAGTATTTT. Encoded protein: CAWSPTSTDTQYF.

The gene calls are TRBV19 and TRBJ2-7; TRBD1 agrees at 10 bases. The CDR3 totals 15 residues. The germline gives CDR1 LNHDA, CDR2 SQIVND (reference sequence). J was trimmed by 2 bases and V by 3 bases; bases with no gene match: 4. The CDR3 nucleotides are TGTGCCAGTAGTATTGGGACAGGGGTGGCCTACGAGCAGTACTTC. This codes for CASSIGTGVAYEQYF.

This clone was seen a single time. The chain is built from TRBV6-2 or TRBV6-3 and TRBJ1-1, with TRBD1 as a possible D gene (5 bases). From germline, CDR1 is MNHEY and CDR2 SVGEGT. V dropped 1 base and J dropped 0 bases, with 12 bases sitting between them. CDR3 length: 16 residues. The CDR3 region has the DNA TGTGCCAGCAGTTACTGGAGGGGCCTACTGAACACTGAAGCTTTCTTT. This gives the protein CASSYWRGLLNTEAFF.

This sequence joins TRBV27 and TRBJ2-5; D possibly uses TRBD1 or TRBD2 (5 bases each). Germline V gives CDR1 MNHEY, CDR2 SMNVEV (reference sequence). Between the trimmed V and J ends, which lost 10 bases and 3 bases, there was a span of 15 bases. The CDR3 has 13 amino acids. The chain's CDR3 is CATAGTLKETQYF. The CDR3 DNA reads as TGTGCCACCGCCGGGACCCTAAAAGAGACCCAGTACTTC.

The CDR3 DNA follows: TGCGCCAGCAGCCAAGACCATCCTCCTACTAGCGGGAGGTTTGATGAGCAGTTCTTC. This encodes CASSQDHPPTSGRFDEQFF. The genes are TRBV4-3 and TRBJ2-1; 12 bases map to TRBD2. Per the germline V gene, CDR1 is LGHNA and CDR2 is YSLEER. Trimming at V came to 0 bases and at J to 8 bases, leaving 14 bases not matched to a gene. The CDR3 consists of 19 residues.

The chain couples TRBV7-3 to TRBJ1-6, with a weak D call TRBD1 (6 bases). V was shortened by 5 bases and J by 7 bases, with 15 bases between the two germline ends. CDR1 is SGHTA, CDR2 FQGTGA, per germline. The CDR3 consists of 15 residues. The CDR3 nucleotides read TGTGCCAGCAGCGAAACAGGGTCTCGGAATTCACCCCTCCACTTT. Residues: CASSETGSRNSPLHF.

The chain has TRBV5-1 and TRBJ2-7; TRBD2 agrees at 8 bases. Germline CDR1 is SGHRS and CDR2 is YFSETQ. This CDR3 spans 15 amino acids. V dropped 2 bases and J dropped 0; count of bases not matched to a gene: 4. CDR3: CASSFSSGSSYEQYF. The CDR3 DNA sequence: TGCGCCAGCAGCTTTAGCAGCGGGAGCTCCTACGAGCAGTACTTC.

This clone appeared a single time. The chain joins TRBV7-2 to TRBJ1-1; a weak D match, TRBD1 (5 bases). V was shortened by 1 base and J by 2 bases, with 8 bases between the two germline ends. The CDR3 totals 14 residues. CDR1 is SGHTA and CDR2 is FQGNSA in the germline V gene. CDR3 sequence: CASSLGQTNTEAFF. DNA for the CDR3: TGTGCCAGCAGCTTAGGACAGACTAACACTGAAGCTTTCTTT.

The genes are TRBV7-2 and TRBJ2-7, with 12 bases lining up with TRBD1. J gave up 7 bases and V 5 bases, and 12 bases lay outside the gene matches. Germline V gene sequence: CDR1 SGHTA, CDR2 FQGNSA. There are 16 residues in the CDR3. CDR3 bases: TGTGCCAGCAGCCCCAAATCCGGGACAGGGGGCCAAGAGCAGTACTTC. It encodes CASSPKSGTGGQEQYF. Together with reference TRBV7-2 and TRBJ2-7, the CDR3 gives the full variable domain: GAGVSQSPSNKVTEKGKDVELRCDPISGHTALYWYRQSLGQGLEFLIYFQGNSAPDKSGLPSDRFSAERTGGSVSTLTIQRTQQEDSAVYLCASSPKSGTGGQEQYFGPGTRLTVT.

V usage is TRBV11-2 and J usage is TRBJ2-1; TRBD2 matches 10 bases. The V and J ends lost 5 bases and 7 bases, in that order; junction bases with no gene match: 14. Germline V gene lookup returns CDR1 SGHAT and CDR2 FQNNGV. The CDR3 has 17 residues. The CDR3 sequence: CASSPVLSAGGPNEQFF. In nucleotides, the CDR3 is TGTGCCAGCAGCCCGGTCCTATCAGCGGGAGGGCCGAATGAGCAGTTCTTC.

The rearrangement uses TRBV11-3 and TRBJ1-1, with D unresolved. Germline V gene sequence: CDR1 SGHNT, CDR2 YENEEA. This CDR3 has 11 residues. The ends were cut back, 5 bases at V and 0 bases at J, with 1 base in the middle. CDR3 protein: CASSLNTEAFF. In nucleotides, the CDR3 is TGTGCCAGCAGCCTGAACACTGAAGCTTTCTTT.

The chain has TRBV9 and TRBJ2-2, with 14 bases aligning to TRBD2. V lost 8 bases, J lost 5 bases, and 8 bases stayed unmatched. This CDR3 has 16 amino acids. Germline CDR1 is SGDLS and CDR2 is YYNGEE. The CDR3 loop reads CARPGLAGGGTGELFF. The CDR3 DNA is TGTGCCAGACCCGGACTAGCGGGAGGTGGGACCGGGGAGCTGTTTTTT.

This clone has just a few counts. J is TRBJ1-1 and V is TRBV7-2; the match to TRBD1 covers 8 bases. The CDR3 spans 14 residues. The trim removed 4 bases at V and 6 bases at J, leaving 7 bases unmatched. Looked up from germline, CDR1 is SGHTA and CDR2 is FQGNSA. This chain's CDR3 is CASSYPPGGSEAFF. The CDR3 DNA reads TGTGCCAGCAGCTATCCCCCAGGGGGCTCTGAAGCTTTCTTT.

The rearrangement links TRBV21-1 to TRBJ1-3; the DNA was not used to check the table's D call, TRBD1. TRBV21-1 is given as a pseudogene. CDR3 length: 16 amino acids. CDR3 protein: CASSTPSGPSGNTIYF. The CDR3 nucleotides are TGTGCCAGCAGCACCCCGTCAGGGCCCTCTGGAAACACCATATATTTT.

Here the CDR3 DNA reads TGCGCCAGCAGCCAAGACTTCGGGGGGAATCAGCCCCAGCATTTT. Translated, it gives CASSQDFGGNQPQHF. V gene TRBV4-3 combines with J gene TRBJ1-5; D might be TRBD1 (5 bases). Trimming stripped 0 bases from V and 4 bases from J, with 10 bases between. Germline CDR1 LGHNA, CDR2 YSLEER. This CDR3 comprises 15 residues.

The gene calls are TRBV7-2 and TRBJ2-7; D is perhaps TRBD2 (5 bases). CDR3 length equals 14 residues. V was clipped by 8 bases and J by 3 bases, with 17 bases between them. In germline, CDR1 is SGHTA, CDR2 FQGNSA. The CDR3 DNA sequence: TGTGCCAGCGCCTCGGGGATCACTATCTACGAGCAGTACTTC. It is translated as CASASGITIYEQYF.